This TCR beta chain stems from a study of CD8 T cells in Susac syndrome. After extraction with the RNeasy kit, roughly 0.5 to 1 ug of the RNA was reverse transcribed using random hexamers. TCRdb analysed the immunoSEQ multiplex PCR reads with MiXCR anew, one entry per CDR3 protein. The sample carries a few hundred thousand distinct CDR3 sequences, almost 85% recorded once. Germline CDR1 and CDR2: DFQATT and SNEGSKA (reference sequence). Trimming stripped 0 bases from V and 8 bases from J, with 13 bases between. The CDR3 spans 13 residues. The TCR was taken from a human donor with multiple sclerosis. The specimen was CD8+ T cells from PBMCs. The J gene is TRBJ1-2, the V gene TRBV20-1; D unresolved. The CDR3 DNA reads TGCAGTGCTAGAGATTTAGACCCGGGCGGCTACACCTTC. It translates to CSARDLDPGGYTF.